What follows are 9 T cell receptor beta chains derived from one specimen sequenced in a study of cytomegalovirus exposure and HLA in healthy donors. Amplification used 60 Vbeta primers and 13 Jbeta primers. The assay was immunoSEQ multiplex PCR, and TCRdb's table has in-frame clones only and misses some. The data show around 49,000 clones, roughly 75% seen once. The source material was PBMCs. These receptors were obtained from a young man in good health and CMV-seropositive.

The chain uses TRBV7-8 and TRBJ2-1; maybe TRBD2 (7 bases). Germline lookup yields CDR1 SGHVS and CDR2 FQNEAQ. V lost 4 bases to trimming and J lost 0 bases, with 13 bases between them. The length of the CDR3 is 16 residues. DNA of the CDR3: TGTGCCAGCAGCTCCCGGCGGGGGCACTCCTACAATGAGCAGTTCTTC. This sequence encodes CASSSRRGHSYNEQFF.

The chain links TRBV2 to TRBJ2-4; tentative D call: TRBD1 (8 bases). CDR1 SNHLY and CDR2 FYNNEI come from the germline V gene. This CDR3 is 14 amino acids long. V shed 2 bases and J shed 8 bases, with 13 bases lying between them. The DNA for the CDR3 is TGTGCCAGCAGTGAACGGACAGGGAGGGACATTCAGTACTTC. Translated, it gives CASSERTGRDIQYF. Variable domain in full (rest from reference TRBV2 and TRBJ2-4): EPEVTQTPSHQVTQMGQEVILRCVPISNHLYFYWYRQILGQKVEFLVSFYNNEISEKSEIFDDQFSVERPDGSNFTLKIRSTKLEDSAMYFCASSERTGRDIQYFGAGTRLSVL.

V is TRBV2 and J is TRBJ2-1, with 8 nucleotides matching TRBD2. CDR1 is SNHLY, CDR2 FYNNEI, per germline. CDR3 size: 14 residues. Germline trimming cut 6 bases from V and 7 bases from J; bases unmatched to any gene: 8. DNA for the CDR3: TGTGCCAGCAGCTCCCCCGGACTAGCTAATGAGCAGTTCTTC. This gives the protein CASSSPGLANEQFF.

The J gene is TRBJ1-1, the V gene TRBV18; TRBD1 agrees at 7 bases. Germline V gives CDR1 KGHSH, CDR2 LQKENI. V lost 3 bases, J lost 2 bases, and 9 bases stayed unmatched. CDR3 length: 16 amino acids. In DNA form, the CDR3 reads TGTGCCAGCTCACCGAATGGAGGAGGGGGCAACACTGAAGCTTTCTTT. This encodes CASSPNGGGGNTEAFF.

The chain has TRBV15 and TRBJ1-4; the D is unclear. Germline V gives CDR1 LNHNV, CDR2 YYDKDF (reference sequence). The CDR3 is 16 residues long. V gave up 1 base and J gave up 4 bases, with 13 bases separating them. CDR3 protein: CATSRGGEIINEKLFF. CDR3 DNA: TGTGCCACCAGCAGAGGCGGGGAGATCATTAATGAAAAACTGTTTTTT.

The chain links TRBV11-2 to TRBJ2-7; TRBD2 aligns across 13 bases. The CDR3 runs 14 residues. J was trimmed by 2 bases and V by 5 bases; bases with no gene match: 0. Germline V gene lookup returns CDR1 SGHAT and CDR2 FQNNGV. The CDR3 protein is CASSTSGGAYEQYF. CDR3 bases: TGTGCCAGCAGCACTAGCGGGGGGGCCTACGAGCAGTACTTC. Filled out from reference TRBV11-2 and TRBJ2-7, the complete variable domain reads EAGVAQSPRYKIIEKRQSVAFWCNPISGHATLYWYQQILGQGPKLLIQFQNNGVVDDSQLPKDRFSAERLKGVDSTLKIQPAKLEDSAVYLCASSTSGGAYEQYFGPGTRLTVT.

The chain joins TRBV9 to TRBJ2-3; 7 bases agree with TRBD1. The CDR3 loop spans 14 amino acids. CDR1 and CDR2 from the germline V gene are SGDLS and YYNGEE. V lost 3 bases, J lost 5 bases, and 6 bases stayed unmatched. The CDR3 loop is CASSEPGQLDTQYF. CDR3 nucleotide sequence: TGTGCCAGCAGCGAACCGGGACAGTTAGATACGCAGTATTTT. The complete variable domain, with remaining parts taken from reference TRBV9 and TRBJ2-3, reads DSGVTQTPKHLITATGQRVTLRCSPRSGDLSVYWYQQSLDQGLQFLIQYYNGEERAKGNILERFSAQQFPDLHSELNLSSLELGDSALYFCASSEPGQLDTQYFGPGTRLTVL.

The CDR3 DNA sequence: TGTGCCAGCAGCGGTTTGGCGGTAGGGGTGGGCCCTAGCACAGATACGCAGTATTTT. It codes for CASSGLAVGVGPSTDTQYF. The rearrangement links TRBV2 to TRBJ2-3; possibly TRBD1 for D (5 bases). Germline V gene data show CDR1 as SNHLY and CDR2 as FYNNEI. This CDR3 spans 19 amino acids. V was clipped by 6 bases and J by 0 bases, with 25 bases between them.

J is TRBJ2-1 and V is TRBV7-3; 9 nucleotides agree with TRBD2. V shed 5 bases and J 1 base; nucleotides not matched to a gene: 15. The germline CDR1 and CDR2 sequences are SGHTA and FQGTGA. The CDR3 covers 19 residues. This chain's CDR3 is CASSPRSRAGGVSYNEQFF. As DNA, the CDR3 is TGTGCCAGCAGCCCACGGAGTAGAGCGGGGGGCGTATCCTACAATGAGCAGTTCTTC.